Listed here are 5 T cell receptor beta chains from one sample, sequenced in a study of T cells in localized non-small cell lung cancer (dated by TCRdb to the early 2020s). Libraries came from the immunoSEQ multiplex PCR assay. TCRdb stores this immuneACCESS table with in-frame sequences only. Part of the clones is absent; in the studies checked, under half of the shortfall reflects unresolved V genes, and no reason is known for the rest. The sample table holds about 24,000 clones, of which approximately 92% were seen once. The ten biggest clones cover 15% of the sample. Sample: peripheral blood, taken before any cancer treatment. Receptors were obtained from a man aged 40 to 69 with stage III squamous cell lung carcinoma.

The gene calls are TRBV4-1 and TRBJ2-7, with D maybe TRBD1 (5 bases). This CDR3 comprises 15 residues. Germline CDR1 is MGHRA and CDR2 is YSYEKL. V was clipped by 1 base and J by 0 bases, with 10 bases between them. This CDR3 reads CASSQGTGSSYEQYF. CDR3 nucleotide sequence: TGCGCCAGCAGCCAAGGTACAGGTAGCTCCTACGAGCAGTACTTC.

The chain employs TRBV4-1 and TRBJ2-6; TRBD1 agrees at 12 bases. Germline CDR1 and CDR2: MGHRA and YSYEKL. The V gene end was trimmed by 0 bases and the J gene end by 2 bases; junction bases not matched to a gene: 5. CDR3 size: 19 residues. Written as DNA, the CDR3 is TGCGCCAGCAGCCAAGATCCGGGACAGGGGGCGACTGGGGCCAACGTCCTGACTTTC. Translated, it gives CASSQDPGQGATGANVLTF.

The V call is TRBV28, the J call TRBJ1-5; tentative D call: TRBD1 (5 bases). This CDR3 has 13 amino acids. Looked up from germline, CDR1 is MDHEN and CDR2 is SYDVKM. Here the CDR3 reads CGELGRGWQPQHF. The CDR3 coding sequence is TGTGGGGAGTTGGGACGGGGCTGGCAGCCCCAGCATTTT.

The genes are TRBV5-1 and TRBJ2-7; a weak D match, TRBD2 (5 bases). From germline, CDR1 is SGHRS and CDR2 YFSETQ. The CDR3 loop spans 13 amino acids. Trimming removed 8 bases at V and 2 bases at J, with 14 bases between. The CDR3 region has the DNA TGCGCCAGACCTAACCCGGGGACCTACGAGCAGTACTTC. It codes for CARPNPGTYEQYF.

The DNA for the CDR3 is TGTGCCAGCAGTTACTCAGTCCAGGGGGTCCACGAGCAGTACTTC. Amino acids: CASSYSVQGVHEQYF. V and J are TRBV6-6 and TRBJ2-7; 7 bases fit TRBD1. This CDR3 has 15 residues. The V and J ends lost 0 bases and 5 bases, in that order; junction bases with no gene match: 7. Looked up from germline, CDR1 is MNHNY and CDR2 is SVGAGI (reference sequence).